This T cell receptor beta chain was obtained from a study of shared clonotypes between healthy human individuals. Study at large: For every donor, three CD4 naive, three CD4 memory, two CD8 naive and one CD8 memory plates were used. General observations from the study: Clonotypes shared by all four donors outscored non-shared clonotypes in generation probability.

Libraries were prepared by immunoSEQ multiplex PCR; TCRdb keeps only in-frame clonotypes and omits some of them. The repertoire has a few million clones, about 92% of them found once; the top ten carry around 0.14%. All of the donors resided in Nashville, Tennessee, and each was a Caucasian adult. In the CD4+ fraction, cells were divided into CD45RA+ naive and CD45RA-negative memory subsets. Trimming pared 4 bases from V and 4 bases from J, leaving 16 bases between. The CDR3 contains 16 residues. CDR1 is MNHEY and CDR2 is SVGAGI in the germline V gene. Concerning this clone: Its antigen is not identified.

The sequence was collected from a man between 18 and 29 years old in good health. The rearrangement links TRBV6-5 to TRBJ1-4; TRBD1 might be the D (6 bases). The material sequenced was naive CD4+ T cells sorted from blood. Subset meaning: CD45RA+ positively selected. The CDR3 here is CASSSIYRALNEKLFF. The CDR3 region has the DNA TGTGCCAGCAGTTCCATTTACAGGGCCCTTAATGAAAAACTGTTTTTT.